The 5 T cell receptor beta chains below were found in one sample sequenced in a study of shared clonotypes between healthy human individuals. The data were produced by immunoSEQ multiplex PCR, yet TCRdb's version contains in-frame clones alone and is incomplete. The data show about 2.4 million clones, approximately 90% seen once. The specimen was naive CD4+ T cells sorted from blood. Sample subset: CD45RA+ positively selected. These receptor sequences come from a man aged 18 to 30 in good health.

This chain uses TRBV14 with TRBJ2-3; 11 bases map to TRBD2. CDR3 size: 18 residues. V dropped 4 bases and J dropped 9; count of bases not matched to a gene: 18. Germline V gene sequence: CDR1 SGHDN, CDR2 FVKESK. The CDR3 DNA sequence: TGTGCCAGCAGCCCCCCAGCCGGGGCTAGCGGGGGGCAGGTAACGCAGTATTTT. Amino acids: CASSPPAGASGGQVTQYF.

The V and J genes are TRBV2 and TRBJ1-4; possible D gene TRBD1, 6 bases. In germline, CDR1 is SNHLY, CDR2 FYNNEI. The CDR3 sequence is 15 residues long. V shed 7 bases and J shed 0 bases, with 12 bases lying between them. The CDR3 sequence is CASKRTAATNEKLFF. The CDR3 DNA is TGTGCCAGCAAAAGGACAGCGGCAACTAATGAAAAACTGTTTTTT.

The chain carries TRBV5-1 and TRBJ2-7; TRBD1 matches at 7 bases. CDR1 is SGHRS and CDR2 is YFSETQ in the germline V gene. The length of the CDR3 is 14 residues. V lost 4 bases to trimming and J lost 2 bases; unmatched junction nucleotides: 6. CDR3 coding DNA: TGCGCCAGCAGCCCTTCCGGGACAGCCTACGAGCAGTACTTC. The encoded protein is CASSPSGTAYEQYF.

CDR3 bases: TGCGCCAGCAGTAGCGGGGCCTCCTACAATGAGCAGTTCTTC. Its protein product is CASSSGASYNEQFF. J is TRBJ2-1 and V is TRBV5-1; 8 bases match TRBD2. The CDR3 totals 14 residues. Germline V gives CDR1 SGHRS, CDR2 YFSETQ. Trimming took 5 bases from V and 0 from J; bases not matched to a gene: 1.

This rearrangement joins TRBV19 to TRBJ2-1; 8 nucleotides line up with TRBD1. Germline loops: CDR1 LNHDA, CDR2 SQIVND (reference sequence). V lost 5 bases to trimming and J lost 0 bases; unmatched junction nucleotides: 15. This CDR3 region has 19 residues. CDR3 in amino acids: CASSLGTGGYTNSYNEQFF. In DNA form, the CDR3 reads TGTGCCAGTAGTCTCGGGACAGGCGGCTATACAAACTCCTACAATGAGCAGTTCTTC.